Each of the 18 T cell receptor beta chains below was sequenced from the same sample in a study of T cells in Graves' hyperthyroidism and ophthalmopathy. From RNA transcripts, TCR beta CDR3 regions were amplified. When the TCR CDR3 underwent first-round RT-PCR, the HTBI primer set was used. One entry per CDR3 protein results from TCRdb running MiXCR on the multiplex PCR reads. The table lists approximately 600,000 distinct CDR3 sequences, roughly 14% of them singletons. Sequencing used blood. The origin of the receptors is a woman aged 25 to 39 with Graves' hyperthyroidism that later progressed to Graves' ophthalmopathy.

This clonotype has a count of ten or more. The chain carries TRBV30 and TRBJ2-7, with D possibly TRBD1 on 5 matching bases. The CDR3 is made up of 14 amino acids. Trimming pared 3 bases from V and 3 bases from J, leaving 15 bases between. The V gene's germline CDR1 is GTSNPN and CDR2 SVGIG (reference sequence). The CDR3 reads CAWRHTGYNYEQYF. CDR3 DNA: TGTGCCTGGAGACACACAGGTTATAACTACGAGCAGTACTTC.

The chain links TRBV30 to TRBJ2-5; 9 nucleotides line up with TRBD2. Germline CDR1 reads GTSNPN; CDR2 reads SVGIG (reference sequence). Trimming took 3 bases from V and 5 from J; bases not matched to a gene: 10. There are 15 residues in the CDR3. This CDR3 is CAWRAGAGGPETQYF. DNA of the CDR3: TGTGCCTGGAGGGCGGGGGCGGGAGGGCCGGAGACCCAGTACTTC.

This clonotype has only a few counts. The J gene is TRBJ1-1, the V gene TRBV6-5, with a weak D call TRBD1 (5 bases). The CDR3 is 13 residues long. Trimming shortened V by 4 bases and J by 6 bases, and 12 bases separated the two germline ends. The germline V gene encodes CDR1 MNHEY and CDR2 SVGAGI. As DNA, the CDR3 is TGTGCCAGCAGTTTGAGGGGCCGGGCTGAAGCTTTCTTT. It encodes CASSLRGRAEAFF.

The rearrangement joins TRBV5-4 to TRBJ1-3, with D hard to call. The germline V gene has CDR1 SGHNT and CDR2 YYREEE (reference sequence). The germline V and J ends were trimmed by 0 bases and 4 bases, with 8 bases remaining between them. CDR3 length equals 14 residues. The CDR3 reads CASSLVPGGNTIYF. The CDR3 DNA reads TGTGCCAGCAGCTTGGTCCCGGGAGGAAACACCATATATTTT.

This clonotype was detected many times. V usage is TRBV30 and J usage is TRBJ2-5; no definite D call. This CDR3 spans 11 amino acids. V lost 0 bases to trimming and J lost 5 bases, with 4 bases between them. From germline, CDR1 is GTSNPN and CDR2 SVGIG (reference sequence). CDR3 protein: CAWSVRETQYF. The CDR3 nucleotides are TGTGCCTGGAGTGTACGGGAGACCCAGTACTTC.

This chain joins TRBV7-3 and TRBJ2-1; 9 bases agree with TRBD1. CDR1 is SGHTA, CDR2 FQGTGA, per germline. The CDR3 covers 15 residues. V lost 5 bases and J lost 8; bases outside the gene matches: 10. The CDR3 loop reads CASSPTGDRAHEQFF. DNA of the CDR3: TGTGCCAGCAGCCCCACCGGGGACAGGGCCCATGAGCAGTTCTTC.

This sequence joins TRBV10-3 and TRBJ2-3; D tentatively fits TRBD1 or TRBD2 (5 bases each). V gave up 4 bases and J gave up 6 bases, with 11 bases separating them. The CDR3 sequence is 13 residues long. The germline V gene encodes CDR1 ENHRY and CDR2 SYGVKD. The CDR3 DNA reads TGTGCCATCAGTGGGGACGTAGGGGATACGCAGTATTTT. Residues: CAISGDVGDTQYF.

The sample holds many counts of this clonotype. This chain joins TRBV12-3 or TRBV12-4 and TRBJ2-6; possible D gene TRBD1, 5 bases. V gave up 6 bases and J gave up 0 bases, with 15 bases separating them. The CDR3 has 17 residues. CDR3 nucleotides: TGTGCCAGCAGAGCTCGACAGACCGTCTCTGGGGCCAACGTCCTGACTTTC. Its protein product is CASRARQTVSGANVLTF.

This clonotype was recorded only once. This rearrangement joins TRBV27 to TRBJ1-1; a possible D gene is TRBD1 (6 bases). The V gene lost 5 bases and the J gene lost 10 bases, with 20 bases spanning the gap. The CDR3 has 14 residues. Germline CDR1 reads MNHEY; CDR2 reads SMNVEV (reference sequence). CDR3 region: CASSPRGPNTRAFF. The CDR3 nucleotides are TGTGCCAGCAGTCCCCGGGGGCCCAACACTCGAGCTTTCTTT.

This clonotype was detected many times. J is TRBJ2-7 and V is TRBV29-1; 10 bases are shared with TRBD2. Trimming removed 4 bases from V and 5 bases from J; junction bases left unmatched: 5. The CDR3 runs 13 residues. Per germline, CDR1 SQVTM and CDR2 ANQGSEA. CDR3 DNA: TGCAGCGTTGGACTAGCGGGTCTTGACGAGCAGTACTTC. This translates into CSVGLAGLDEQYF.

In nucleotides, the CDR3 is TGTGCCAGCAGTTACCCGGGCGGGGGAGCTTTCTTT. Its translation is CASSYPGGGAFF. V and J are TRBV6-6 and TRBJ1-1; tentatively, D is TRBD1 (5 bases). Germline assignment: CDR1 MNHNY and CDR2 SVGAGI (reference sequence). There are 12 residues in the CDR3. Deletions cut 2 bases from V and 10 bases from J, with 11 bases between.

This clonotype has just a few counts. The chain uses TRBV15 and TRBJ1-5; maybe TRBD1 (5 bases). The CDR3 runs to 13 residues. CDR1 and CDR2 (germline): LNHNV, YYDKDF (reference sequence). V shed 0 bases and J shed 9 bases, with 9 bases lying between them. CDR3 nucleotides: TGTGCCACCAGCAGAGATCTGGGACCGCCCCAGCATTTT. Translating gives CATSRDLGPPQHF.

This chain uses TRBV11-2 with TRBJ2-3; 12 bases map to TRBD2. The V gene's germline CDR1 is SGHAT and CDR2 FQNNGV. This CDR3 spans 18 amino acids. With V trimmed by 5 bases and J by 0 bases, 9 bases remained unmatched. In DNA, the CDR3 is TGTGCCAGCAGCCAACTAGCGGGAGGTGGCCCTAGCACAGATACGCAGTATTTT. Encoded protein: CASSQLAGGGPSTDTQYF.

This clonotype was counted at least ten times. This chain joins TRBV4-3 and TRBJ1-1; a weak D match, TRBD1 (5 bases). The CDR3 extends over 15 amino acids. Germline V gene data show CDR1 as LGHNA and CDR2 as YSLEER. V was pared by 4 bases and J by 1 base, with 13 bases between. The CDR3 loop reads CASSPHGGGNTEAFF. CDR3 DNA sequence: TGCGCCAGCAGCCCTCATGGGGGTGGGAACACTGAAGCTTTCTTT.

The V and J genes are TRBV28 and TRBJ1-5; possible D gene TRBD1, 5 bases. The CDR3 is made up of 13 amino acids. Trimming cost V 1 base and J 15 bases, with 16 bases left between them. Looked up from germline, CDR1 is MDHEN and CDR2 is SYDVKM. DNA for the CDR3: TGTGCCAGCAGTTTATTGGGTGACAGCAAAGGGCATTTT. The encoded protein is CASSLLGDSKGHF. Drawing the rest from reference TRBV28 and TRBJ1-5, the complete variable domain is DVKVTQSSRYLVKRTGEKVFLECVQDMDHENMFWYRQDPGLGLRLIYFSYDVKMKEKGDIPEGYSVSREKKERFSLILESASTNQTSMYLCASSLLGDSKGHFGDGTRLSIL.

This clonotype was counted ten times or more. The chain couples TRBV28 to TRBJ1-5, with TRBD1 matching over 8 bases. The CDR3 is 15 residues long. Germline V gene lookup returns CDR1 MDHEN and CDR2 SYDVKM. With V trimmed by 3 bases and J by 3 bases, 4 bases remained unmatched. The CDR3 DNA sequence: TGTGCCAGCAGTTTCTCGGACAGGGACAATCAGCCCCAGCATTTT. Translation gives CASSFSDRDNQPQHF.

This clonotype was seen repeatedly, ten times or more. It may be a read error: a sequence one base away is much more abundant. This chain uses TRBV6-1 with TRBJ2-6; D gene unclear. Germline CDR1 is MNHNS and CDR2 is SASEGT. This CDR3 comprises 15 residues. Trimming took off 2 bases at V and 0 bases at J, with 5 bases between the two ends. CDR3 sequence reads: CASSEQFSGANVLTF. The CDR3 DNA is TGTGCCAGCAGTGAACAGTTCTCTGGGGCCAACGTCCTGACTTTC.

This clonotype appeared many times. The V gene is TRBV7-8, the J gene TRBJ2-3; 7 nucleotides agree with TRBD2. This CDR3 comprises 17 residues. The J segment lost 3 bases and the V segment lost 5 bases, leaving 14 bases of the junction unmatched. The germline V gene has CDR1 SGHVS and CDR2 FQNEAQ. The CDR3 nucleotides read TGTGCCAGCAGCCCCCTTGGGGCGGGAGTCGGTACAGATACGCAGTATTTT. Protein: CASSPLGAGVGTDTQYF.